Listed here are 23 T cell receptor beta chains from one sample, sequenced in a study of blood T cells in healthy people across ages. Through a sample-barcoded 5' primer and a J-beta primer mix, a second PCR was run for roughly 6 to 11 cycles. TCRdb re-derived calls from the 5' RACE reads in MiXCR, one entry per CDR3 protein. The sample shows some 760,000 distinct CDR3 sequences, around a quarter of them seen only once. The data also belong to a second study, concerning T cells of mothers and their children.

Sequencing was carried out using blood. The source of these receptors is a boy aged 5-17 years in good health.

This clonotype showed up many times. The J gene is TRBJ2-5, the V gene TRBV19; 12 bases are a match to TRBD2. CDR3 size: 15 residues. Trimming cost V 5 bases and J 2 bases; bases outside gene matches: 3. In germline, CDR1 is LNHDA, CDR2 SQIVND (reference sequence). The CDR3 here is CASSRTSGTQETQYF. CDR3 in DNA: TGTGCCAGTAGTCGGACTAGCGGGACTCAAGAGACCCAGTACTTC.

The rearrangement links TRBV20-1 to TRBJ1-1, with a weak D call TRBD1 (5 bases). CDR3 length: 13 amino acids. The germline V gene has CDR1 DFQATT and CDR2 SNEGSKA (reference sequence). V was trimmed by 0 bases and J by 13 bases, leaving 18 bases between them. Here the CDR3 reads CSARDHQGTWVFF. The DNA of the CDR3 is TGCAGTGCTAGAGACCACCAGGGTACTTGGGTTTTCTTT.

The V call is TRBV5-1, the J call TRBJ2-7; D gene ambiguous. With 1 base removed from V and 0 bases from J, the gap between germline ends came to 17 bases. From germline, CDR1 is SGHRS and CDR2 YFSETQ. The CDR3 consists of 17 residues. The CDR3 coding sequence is TGCGCCAGCAGCTTGAATGATGCGACCGATTTCTCCTACGAGCAGTACTTC. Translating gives CASSLNDATDFSYEQYF.

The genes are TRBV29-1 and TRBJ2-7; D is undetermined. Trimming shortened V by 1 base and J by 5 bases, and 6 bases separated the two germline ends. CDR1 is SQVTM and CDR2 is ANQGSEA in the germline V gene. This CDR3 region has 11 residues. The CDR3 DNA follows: TGCAGCGTTGAAGCAAACCACGAGCAGTACTTC. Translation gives CSVEANHEQYF.

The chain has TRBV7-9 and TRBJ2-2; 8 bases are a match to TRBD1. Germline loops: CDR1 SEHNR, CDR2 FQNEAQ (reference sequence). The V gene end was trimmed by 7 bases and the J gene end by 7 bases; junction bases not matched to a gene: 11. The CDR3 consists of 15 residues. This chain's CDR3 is CASNNLQGVIGELFF. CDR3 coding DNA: TGTGCCAGCAACAACCTACAGGGGGTAATCGGGGAGCTGTTTTTT.

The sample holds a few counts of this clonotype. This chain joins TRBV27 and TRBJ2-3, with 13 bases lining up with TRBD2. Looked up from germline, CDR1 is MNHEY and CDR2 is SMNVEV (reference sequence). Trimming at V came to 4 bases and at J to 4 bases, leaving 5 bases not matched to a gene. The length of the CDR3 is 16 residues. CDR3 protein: CASSSGLAGRADTQYF. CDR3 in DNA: TGTGCCAGCAGTTCGGGACTAGCGGGAAGAGCAGATACGCAGTATTTT.

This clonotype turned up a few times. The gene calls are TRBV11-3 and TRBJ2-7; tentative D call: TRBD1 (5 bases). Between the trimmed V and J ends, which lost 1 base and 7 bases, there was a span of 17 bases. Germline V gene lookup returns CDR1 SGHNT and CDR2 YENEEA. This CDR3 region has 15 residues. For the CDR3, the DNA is TGTGCCAGCAGCTTAGGATTTTCAGGGCCCGGGGAGCAGTACTTC. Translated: CASSLGFSGPGEQYF.

The CDR3 DNA sequence: TGTGCCAGCACCCAGTCGGGGTCCCCCAATGAGCAGTTCTTC. Translated, it gives CASTQSGSPNEQFF. The chain joins TRBV7-8 to TRBJ2-1; D might be TRBD2 (5 bases). The CDR3 totals 14 residues. In germline, CDR1 is SGHVS, CDR2 FQNEAQ. V lost 7 bases and J 6 bases, leaving 16 bases between the germline ends.

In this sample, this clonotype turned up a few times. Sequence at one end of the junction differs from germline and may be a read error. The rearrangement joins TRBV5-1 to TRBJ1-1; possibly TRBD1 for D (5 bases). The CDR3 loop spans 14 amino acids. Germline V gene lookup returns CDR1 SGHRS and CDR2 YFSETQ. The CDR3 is CASSWDRANTEAFF. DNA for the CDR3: TGCGCCAGCAGCTGGGACCGGGCGAACACCGAAGCTTTCTTT. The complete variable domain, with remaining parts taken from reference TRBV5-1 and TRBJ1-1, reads KAGVTQTPRYLIKTRGQQVTLSCSPISGHRSVSWYQQTPGQGLQFLFEYFSETQRNKGNFPGRFSGRQFSNSRSEMNVSTLELGDSALYLCASSWDRANTEAFFGQGTRLTVV.

CDR3 coding DNA: TGTGCCAGCAGTTATTACAGGTCTCCCTCCTACGAGCAGTACTTC. This translates into CASSYYRSPSYEQYF. This sequence joins TRBV6-5 and TRBJ2-7; tentative D call: TRBD1 (5 bases). V was clipped by 3 bases and J by 0 bases, with 12 bases between them. CDR1 MNHEY and CDR2 SVGAGI come from the germline V gene. This CDR3 is built from 15 residues.

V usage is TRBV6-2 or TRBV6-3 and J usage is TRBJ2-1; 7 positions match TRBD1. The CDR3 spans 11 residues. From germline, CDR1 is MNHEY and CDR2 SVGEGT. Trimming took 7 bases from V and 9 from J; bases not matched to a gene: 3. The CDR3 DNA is TGTGCCAGCATACAGGGGTCTGAGCAGTTCTTC. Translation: CASIQGSEQFF.

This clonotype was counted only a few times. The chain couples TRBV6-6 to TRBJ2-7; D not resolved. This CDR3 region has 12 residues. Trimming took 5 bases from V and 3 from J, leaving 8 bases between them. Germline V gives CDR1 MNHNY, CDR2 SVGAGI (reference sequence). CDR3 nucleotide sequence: TGTGCCAGCAGTATTAAGGTCTACGAGCAGTACTTC. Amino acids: CASSIKVYEQYF.

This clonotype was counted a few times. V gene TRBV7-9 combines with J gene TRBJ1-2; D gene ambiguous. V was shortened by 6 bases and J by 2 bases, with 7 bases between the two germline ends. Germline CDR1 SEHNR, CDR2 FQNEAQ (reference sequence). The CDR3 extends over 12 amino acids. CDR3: CASSQENYGYTF. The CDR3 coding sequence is TGTGCCAGCAGTCAGGAGAACTATGGCTACACCTTC.

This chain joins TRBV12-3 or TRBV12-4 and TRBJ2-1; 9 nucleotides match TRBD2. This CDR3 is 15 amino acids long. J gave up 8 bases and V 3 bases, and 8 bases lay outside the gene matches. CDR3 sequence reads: CASSFFGGGADEQFF. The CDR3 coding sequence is TGTGCCAGCAGTTTTTTCGGCGGGGGGGCAGATGAGCAGTTCTTC.

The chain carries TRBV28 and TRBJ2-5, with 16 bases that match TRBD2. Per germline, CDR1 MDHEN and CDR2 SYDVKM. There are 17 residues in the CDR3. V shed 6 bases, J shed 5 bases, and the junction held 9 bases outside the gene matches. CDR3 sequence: CASSRHPGLAGGETQYF. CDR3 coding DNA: TGTGCCAGCAGCCGTCACCCGGGACTAGCGGGAGGGGAGACCCAGTACTTC.

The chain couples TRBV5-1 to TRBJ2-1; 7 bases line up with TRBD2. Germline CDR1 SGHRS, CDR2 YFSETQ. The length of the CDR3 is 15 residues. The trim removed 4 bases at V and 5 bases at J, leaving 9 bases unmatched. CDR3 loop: CASSPGTILDNEQFF. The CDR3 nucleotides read TGCGCCAGCAGCCCCGGGACTATCTTAGACAATGAGCAGTTCTTC.

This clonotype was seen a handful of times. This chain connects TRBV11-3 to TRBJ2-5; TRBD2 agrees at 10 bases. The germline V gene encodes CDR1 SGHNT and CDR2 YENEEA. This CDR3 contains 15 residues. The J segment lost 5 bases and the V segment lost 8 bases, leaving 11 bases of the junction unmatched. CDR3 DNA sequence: TGTGCCAGCTCACCCCGAGCGGGGGGGAGTGAGACCCAGTACTTC. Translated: CASSPRAGGSETQYF.

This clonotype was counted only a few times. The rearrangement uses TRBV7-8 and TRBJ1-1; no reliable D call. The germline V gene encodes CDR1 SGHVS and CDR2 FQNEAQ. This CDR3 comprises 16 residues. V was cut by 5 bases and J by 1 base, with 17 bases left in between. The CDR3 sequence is CASSVTRESGNTEAFF. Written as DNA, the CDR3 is TGTGCCAGCAGCGTTACGAGGGAGAGTGGGAACACTGAAGCTTTCTTT.

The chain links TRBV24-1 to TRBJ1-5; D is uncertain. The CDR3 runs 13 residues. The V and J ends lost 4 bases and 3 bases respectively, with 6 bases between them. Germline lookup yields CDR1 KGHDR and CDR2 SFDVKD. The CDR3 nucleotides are TGTGCCACCAGTGACGCGCTCAATCAGCCCCAGCATTTT. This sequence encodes CATSDALNQPQHF.

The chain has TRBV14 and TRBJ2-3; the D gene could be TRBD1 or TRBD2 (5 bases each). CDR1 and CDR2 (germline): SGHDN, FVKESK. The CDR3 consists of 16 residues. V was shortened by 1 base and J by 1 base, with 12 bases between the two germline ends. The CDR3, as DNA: TGTGCCAGCAGCCAAGTCCCGGGGCTAGGCACAGATACGCAGTATTTT. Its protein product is CASSQVPGLGTDTQYF.

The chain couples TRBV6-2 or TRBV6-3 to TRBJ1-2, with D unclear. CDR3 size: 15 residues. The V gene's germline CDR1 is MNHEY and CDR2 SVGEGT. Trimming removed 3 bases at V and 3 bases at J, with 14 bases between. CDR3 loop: CASSYRGRWDYGYTF. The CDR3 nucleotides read TGTGCCAGCAGTTATCGTGGACGTTGGGACTATGGCTACACCTTC.

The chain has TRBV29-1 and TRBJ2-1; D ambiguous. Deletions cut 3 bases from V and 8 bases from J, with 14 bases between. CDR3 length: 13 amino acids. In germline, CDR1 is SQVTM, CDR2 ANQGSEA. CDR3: CSVEEILGDEQFF. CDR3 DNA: TGCAGCGTTGAGGAAATCCTTGGCGATGAGCAGTTCTTC.

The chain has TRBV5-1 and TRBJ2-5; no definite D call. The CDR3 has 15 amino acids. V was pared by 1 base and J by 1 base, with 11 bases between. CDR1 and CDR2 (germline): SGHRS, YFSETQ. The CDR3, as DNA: TGCGCCAGCAGCTTGTCGACCGGCTCCCAAGAGACCCAGTACTTC. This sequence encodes CASSLSTGSQETQYF.